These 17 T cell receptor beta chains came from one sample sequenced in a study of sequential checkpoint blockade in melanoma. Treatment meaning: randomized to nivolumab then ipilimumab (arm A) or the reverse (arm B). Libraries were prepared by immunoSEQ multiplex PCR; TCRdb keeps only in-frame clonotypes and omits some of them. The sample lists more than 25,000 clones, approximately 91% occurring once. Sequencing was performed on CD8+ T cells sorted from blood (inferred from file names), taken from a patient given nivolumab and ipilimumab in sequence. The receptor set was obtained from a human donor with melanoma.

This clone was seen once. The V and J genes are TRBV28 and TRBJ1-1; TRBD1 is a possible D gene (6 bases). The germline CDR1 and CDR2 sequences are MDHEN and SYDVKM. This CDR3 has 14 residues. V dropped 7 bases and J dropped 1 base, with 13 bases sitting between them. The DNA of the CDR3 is TGTGCCAGCAATTCGTTGGGGGCGAACACTGAAGCTTTCTTT. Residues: CASNSLGANTEAFF.

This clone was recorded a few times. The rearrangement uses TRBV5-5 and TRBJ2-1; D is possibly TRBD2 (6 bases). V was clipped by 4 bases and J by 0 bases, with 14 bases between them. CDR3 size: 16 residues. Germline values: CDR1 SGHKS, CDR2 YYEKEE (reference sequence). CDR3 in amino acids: CASSQEAGSSYNEQFF. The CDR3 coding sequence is TGTGCCAGCAGCCAAGAGGCGGGGAGCTCCTACAATGAGCAGTTCTTC.

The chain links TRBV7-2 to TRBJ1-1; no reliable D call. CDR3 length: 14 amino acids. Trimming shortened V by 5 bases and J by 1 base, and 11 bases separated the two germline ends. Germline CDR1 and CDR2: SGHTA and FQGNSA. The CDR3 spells CASSQVRGNTEAFF. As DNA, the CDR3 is TGTGCCAGCAGCCAGGTCCGGGGGAACACTGAAGCTTTCTTT.

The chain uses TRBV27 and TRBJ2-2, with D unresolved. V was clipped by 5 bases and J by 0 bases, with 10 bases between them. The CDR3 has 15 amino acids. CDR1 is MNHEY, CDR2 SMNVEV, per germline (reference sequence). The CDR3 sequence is CASSRVYSNTGELFF. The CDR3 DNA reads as TGTGCCAGCAGTCGAGTATATTCGAACACCGGGGAGCTGTTTTTT.

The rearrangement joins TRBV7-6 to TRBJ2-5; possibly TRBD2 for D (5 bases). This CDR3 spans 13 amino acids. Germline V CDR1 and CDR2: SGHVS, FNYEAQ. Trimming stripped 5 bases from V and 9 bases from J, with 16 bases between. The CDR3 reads CASSRYGFGAQYF. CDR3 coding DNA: TGTGCCAGCAGCCGATACGGTTTCGGGGCCCAGTACTTC.

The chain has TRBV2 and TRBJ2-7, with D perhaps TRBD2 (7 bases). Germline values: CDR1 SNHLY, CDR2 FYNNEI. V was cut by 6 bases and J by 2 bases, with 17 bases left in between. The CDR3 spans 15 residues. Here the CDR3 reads CASSLEGGRAYEQYF. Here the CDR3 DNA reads TGTGCCAGCAGCCTCGAGGGGGGGAGGGCCTACGAGCAGTACTTC.

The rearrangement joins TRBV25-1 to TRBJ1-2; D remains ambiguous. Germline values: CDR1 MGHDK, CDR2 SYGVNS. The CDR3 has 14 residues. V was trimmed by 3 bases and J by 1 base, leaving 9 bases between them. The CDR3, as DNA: TGTGCCAGCAGTGACAGGTACCTTAACTATGGCTACACCTTC. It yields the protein CASSDRYLNYGYTF.

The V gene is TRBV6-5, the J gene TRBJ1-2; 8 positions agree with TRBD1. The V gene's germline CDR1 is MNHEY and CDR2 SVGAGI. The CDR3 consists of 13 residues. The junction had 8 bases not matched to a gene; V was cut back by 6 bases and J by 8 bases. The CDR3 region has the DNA TGTGCCAGCAGCAGTCAGGGGGCGCGGGGCTACACCTTC. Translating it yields CASSSQGARGYTF.

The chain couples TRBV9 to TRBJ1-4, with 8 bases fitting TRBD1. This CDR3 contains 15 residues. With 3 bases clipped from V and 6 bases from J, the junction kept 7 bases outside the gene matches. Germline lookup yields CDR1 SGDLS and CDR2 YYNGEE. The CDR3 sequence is CASSATGGLHEKLFF. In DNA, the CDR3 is TGTGCCAGCAGCGCCACAGGGGGGTTGCATGAAAAACTGTTTTTT.

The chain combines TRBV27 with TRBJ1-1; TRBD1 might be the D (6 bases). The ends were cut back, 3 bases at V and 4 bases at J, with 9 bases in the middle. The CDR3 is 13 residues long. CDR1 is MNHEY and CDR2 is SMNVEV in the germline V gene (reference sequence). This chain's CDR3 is CASSLRGGTEAFF. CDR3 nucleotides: TGTGCCAGCAGTTTGAGGGGGGGCACTGAAGCTTTCTTT.

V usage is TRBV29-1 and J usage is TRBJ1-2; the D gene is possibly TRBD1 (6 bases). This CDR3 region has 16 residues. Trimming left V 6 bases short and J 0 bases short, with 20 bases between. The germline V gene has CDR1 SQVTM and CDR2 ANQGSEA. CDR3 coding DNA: TGCAGCGTGTCCCCGTTGACAGGTCTTGCTAACTATGGCTACACCTTC. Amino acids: CSVSPLTGLANYGYTF.

CDR3 protein: CASSLGGGTWDEQFF. Written as DNA, the CDR3 is TGTGCCAGCAGTTTGGGCGGGGGGACTTGGGATGAGCAGTTCTTC. The chain recombines TRBV6-5 with TRBJ2-1, with TRBD2 identical over 8 bases. Germline CDR1 is MNHEY and CDR2 is SVGAGI. This CDR3 spans 15 amino acids. Trimming took 4 bases from V and 8 from J; bases not matched to a gene: 10.

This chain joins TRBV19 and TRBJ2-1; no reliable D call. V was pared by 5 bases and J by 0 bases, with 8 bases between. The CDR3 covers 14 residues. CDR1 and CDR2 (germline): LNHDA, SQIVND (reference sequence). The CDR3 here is CASSLWASYNEQFF. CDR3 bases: TGTGCCAGTAGTCTCTGGGCCTCCTACAATGAGCAGTTCTTC.

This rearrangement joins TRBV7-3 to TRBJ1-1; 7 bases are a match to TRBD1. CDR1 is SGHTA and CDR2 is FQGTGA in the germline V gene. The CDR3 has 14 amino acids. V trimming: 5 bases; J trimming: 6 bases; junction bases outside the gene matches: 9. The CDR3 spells CASSLGGRGSEAFF. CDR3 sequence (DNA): TGTGCCAGCAGCCTAGGGGGCAGGGGATCTGAAGCTTTCTTT. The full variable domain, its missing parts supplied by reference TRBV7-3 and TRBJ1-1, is GAGVSQTPSNKVTEKGKYVELRCDPISGHTALYWYRQSLGQGPEFLIYFQGTGAADDSGLPNDRFFAVRPEGSVSTLKIQRTERGDSAVYLCASSLGGRGSEAFFGQGTRLTVV.

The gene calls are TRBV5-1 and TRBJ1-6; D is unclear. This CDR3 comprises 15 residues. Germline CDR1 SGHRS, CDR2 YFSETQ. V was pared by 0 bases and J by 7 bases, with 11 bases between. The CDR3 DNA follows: TGCGCCAGCAGCTTGGGTACTACGGGAAATTCACCCCTCCACTTT. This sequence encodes CASSLGTTGNSPLHF.

The CDR3 here is CASSLSGSFSYNEQFF. Here the CDR3 DNA reads TGTGCCAGCAGTTTGAGCGGGAGTTTCTCCTACAATGAGCAGTTCTTC. The genes are TRBV27 and TRBJ2-1; TRBD2 aligns across 8 bases. There are 16 residues in the CDR3. Germline CDR1 and CDR2: MNHEY and SMNVEV (reference sequence). Unmatched junction bases numbered 4, after V lost 3 bases and J lost 0 bases.

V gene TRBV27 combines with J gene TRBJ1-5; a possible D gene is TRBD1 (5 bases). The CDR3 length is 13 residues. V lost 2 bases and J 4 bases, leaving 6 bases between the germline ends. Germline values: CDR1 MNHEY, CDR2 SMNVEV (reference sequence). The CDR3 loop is CASSLQGNQPQHF. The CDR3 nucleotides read TGTGCCAGCAGTTTACAGGGAAATCAGCCCCAGCATTTT.